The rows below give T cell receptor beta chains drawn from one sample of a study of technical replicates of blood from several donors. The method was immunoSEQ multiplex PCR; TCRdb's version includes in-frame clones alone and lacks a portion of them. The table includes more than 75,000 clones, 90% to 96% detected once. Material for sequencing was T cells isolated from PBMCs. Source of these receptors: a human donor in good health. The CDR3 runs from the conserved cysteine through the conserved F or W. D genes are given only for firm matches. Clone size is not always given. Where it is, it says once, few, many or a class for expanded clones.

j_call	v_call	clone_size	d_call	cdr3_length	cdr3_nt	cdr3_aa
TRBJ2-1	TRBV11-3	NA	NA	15	TGTGCCAGCAGCTTAGGCAGGGTAGCCTACAATGAGCAGTTCTTC	CASSLGRVAYNEQFF
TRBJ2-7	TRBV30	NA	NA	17	TGTGCCTGGAGTGTCGCTGAGACAGCAAGACTCTCCTACGAGCAGTACTTC	CAWSVAETARLSYEQYF
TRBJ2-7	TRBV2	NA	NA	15	TGTGCCAGCAGTGAGAGCGGCCACCTTCCCTACGAGCAGTACTTC	CASSESGHLPYEQYF
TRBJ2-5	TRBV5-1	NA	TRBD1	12	TGCGCCAGCTCCGACAGGGGCGAGACCCAGTACTTC	CASSDRGETQYF
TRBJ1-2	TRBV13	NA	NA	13	TGTGCCAGCAGCTATACCGGGACATTCGGCTACACCTTC	CASSYTGTFGYTF
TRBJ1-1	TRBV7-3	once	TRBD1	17	TGTGCCAGCAGTTGGACAGGGGGCGCGGTAACCGGGACTGAAGCTTTCTTT	CASSWTGGAVTGTEAFF
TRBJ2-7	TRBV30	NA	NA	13	TGTGCCTGGAGCTGGGGGCGTTCCTACGAGCAGTACTTC	CAWSWGRSYEQYF
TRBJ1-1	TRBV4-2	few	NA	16	TGTGCCAGCAGCCAAGAGGGGGGGGAAATGAACACTGAAGCTTTCTTT	CASSQEGGEMNTEAFF
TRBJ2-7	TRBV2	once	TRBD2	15	TGTGCCAGCAGTGAGGGAGGGAGGCCCCTATACGAGCAGTACTTC	CASSEGGRPLYEQYF
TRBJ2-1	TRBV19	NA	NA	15	TGTGCCAGTAGTATTTCGAGCGGAATTTACAATGAGCAGTTCTTC	CASSISSGIYNEQFF
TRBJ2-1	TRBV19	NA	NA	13	TGTGCCAGTAAAAAGGACAGTTACAATGAGCAGTTCTTC	CASKKDSYNEQFF
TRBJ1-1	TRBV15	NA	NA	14	TGTGCCACCAGCAGTTACCAGGACGGGAACCCAGGACCCTTT	CATSSYQDGNPGPF
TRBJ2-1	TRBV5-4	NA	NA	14	TGTGCCAGCGGCCCCTCGGGCTCCTACAATGAGCAGTTCTTC	CASGPSGSYNEQFF
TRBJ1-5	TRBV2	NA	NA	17	TGTGCCAGCAGTGAACTAGAAAGGTCCGGTAACAATCAGCCCCAGCATTTT	CASSELERSGNNQPQHF
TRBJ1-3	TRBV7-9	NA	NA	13	TGTGCCAGCAGCTCCGGTGGGAGAGAGACCATATATTTT	CASSSGGRETIYF
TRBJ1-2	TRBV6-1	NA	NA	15	TGTGCCAGCAGTGAAGGGGCAGCCGGAATCTATGGCTACACCTTC	CASSEGAAGIYGYTF
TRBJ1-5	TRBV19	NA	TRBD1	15	TGTGCCAGTTGCAGTCTGCGACAGGGGAGGGAGCCCCAGCATTTT	CASCSLRQGREPQHF
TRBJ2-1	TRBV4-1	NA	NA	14	TGCGCCAGCAGCCAAGGACTAAATTACAATGAGCAGTTCTTC	CASSQGLNYNEQFF
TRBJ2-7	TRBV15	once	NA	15	TGTGCCACCAGCAGAGATGACGGGGTCTTCTACGAGCAGTACTTC	CATSRDDGVFYEQYF
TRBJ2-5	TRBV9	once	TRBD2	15	TGTGCCAGCAGCGCACTAGCGGGGGGCCTTGGGACCCAGTACTTC	CASSALAGGLGTQYF
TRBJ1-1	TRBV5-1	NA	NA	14	TGCGCCAGCAGCCCGGGATTGACACGCACTGAAGCTTTCTTT	CASSPGLTRTEAFF
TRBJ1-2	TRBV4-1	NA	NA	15	TGCGCCAGCAGCCAAGATGTTGCGGCACCCTATGGCTACACCTTC	CASSQDVAAPYGYTF